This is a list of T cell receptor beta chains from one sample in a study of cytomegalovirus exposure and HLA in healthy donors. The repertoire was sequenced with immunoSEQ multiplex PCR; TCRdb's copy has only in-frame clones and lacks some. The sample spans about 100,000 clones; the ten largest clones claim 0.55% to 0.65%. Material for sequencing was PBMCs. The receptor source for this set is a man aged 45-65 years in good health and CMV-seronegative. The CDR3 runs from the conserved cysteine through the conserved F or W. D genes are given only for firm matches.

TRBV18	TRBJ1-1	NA	TGTGCCAGCTCACCACGAGCTCAGGGGAACACTGAAGCTTTCTTT	CASSPRAQGNTEAFF
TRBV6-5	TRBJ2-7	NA	TGTGCCAGCAGGGAAGGGGTAAGCGAGCAGTACTTC	CASREGVSEQYF
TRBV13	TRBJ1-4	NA	TGTGCCAGCAGCGAACGGACAGCTAACAATGAAAAACTGTTTTTT	CASSERTANNEKLFF
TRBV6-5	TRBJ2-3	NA	TGTGCCAGCAGTTACTCGTGGGGCCAACGCACAGATACGCAGTATTTT	CASSYSWGQRTDTQYF
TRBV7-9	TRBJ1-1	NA	TGTGCCAGCGCGAAAGAAATGAACACTGAAGCTTTCTTT	CASAKEMNTEAFF
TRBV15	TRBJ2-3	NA	TGTGCCACCAGCAGAGATCCAGGGGCCCCCCAGTATTTT	CATSRDPGAPQYF
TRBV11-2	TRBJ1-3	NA	TGTGCCAGCAGCTTAGATCGAGGACAGACTGGAAACACCATATATTTT	CASSLDRGQTGNTIYF
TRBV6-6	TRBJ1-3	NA	TGTGCCAGCACCAATTCAGGAAACACCATATATTTT	CASTNSGNTIYF
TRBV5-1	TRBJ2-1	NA	TGCGCCAGCAGCCGCGACTTGAACAATGAGCAGTTCTTC	CASSRDLNNEQFF
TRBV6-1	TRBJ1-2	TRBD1	TGTGCCAGCAGTGGAGTCCAGGGGGCTCGTGGCTACACCTTC	CASSGVQGARGYTF